The clone carrying this TCR beta chain has more than one count but fewer than ten. The antigen is unknown. This record belongs to a study of OX40 agonist ivuxolimab in advanced cancers. Study-level background: Having had anti-PD-1, anti-PD-L1 or anti-CTLA-4 therapy before was allowed, and 40% to 45% had some.

Findings and caveats of the study: More expanded clones were seen, on average, in CD8+ T cells than in CD4+.

Only in-frame clones appear in the TCRdb table, and some are missing; sequencing was by immunoSEQ multiplex PCR. The sample contains about 55,000 clones, around four fifths of which appear only once. Here the sequenced sample was CD4+ or CD8+ T cells sorted from blood, taken in a trial of the OX40 agonist ivuxolimab. The source of this sequence is an adult with an advanced solid tumor such as melanoma, head and neck, liver or kidney cancer.

Here the CDR3 reads CASSLGRGNYGYTF. The CDR3 DNA reads as TGTGCCAGCAGTCTTGGACGGGGTAACTATGGCTACACCTTC. V usage is TRBV28 and J usage is TRBJ1-2; D gene uncertain. Per germline, CDR1 MDHEN and CDR2 SYDVKM. The CDR3 is 14 residues long. V was cut by 5 bases and J by 1 base, with 11 bases left in between.